One T cell receptor beta chain is described in this entry. This sample stems from a study of T-cell reconstitution after alpha-beta-depleted transplantation in children. Unique molecular identifiers were built into the TCRbeta library. TCRdb analysed the PCR reads with MiXCR anew, one entry per CDR3 protein. The sample has about 540,000 distinct CDR3 sequences; approximately 20% are singletons. The CDR3 contains 15 residues. Trimming removed 6 bases from V and 4 bases from J; junction bases left unmatched: 6. Germline V gives CDR1 MNHNS, CDR2 SASEGT. V is TRBV6-1 and J is TRBJ2-2; TRBD1 agrees at 9 bases. Here the sequenced sample was PBMCs from the stem cell graft donor, taken from the stem cell graft. The receptor was derived from a human donor who donated a stem cell graft to a child with acute lymphoblastic leukemia. The CDR3 region is CASSTPGQGTGELFF. Written as DNA, the CDR3 is TGTGCCAGCAGCACCCCGGGACAGGGCACCGGGGAGCTGTTTTTT.